This T cell receptor beta chain was obtained from a study of graft-versus-host responses after intestinal transplantation (dated by TCRdb to the early 2020s). With regard to the full study: Multivisceral, liver-intestinal, or isolated intestinal transplants were received by the recipients. Every recipient was given anti-thymocyte globulin induction, followed by around three years of maintenance tacrolimus and steroids. After intestinal transplantation, graft-versus-host and host-versus-graft alloreactive T cell clones in the graft, circulation and bone marrow were tracked using bulk TCR-beta CDR3 sequencing. To identify alloreactive clones, pre-transplant mixed lymphocyte reaction products were sequenced and then compared with unstimulated pre-transplant donor and recipient T cells. The cohort enrolled approximately 24 intestinal transplant recipients including one retransplant, and a few patients lacking pretransplant specimens were excluded. Donor T cell macrochimerism was defined as a peak of at least 4% donor T cells among recipient peripheral blood mononuclear cells. Samples from a few later patients were sequenced in-house on an Illumina MiSeq with MiXCR processing rather than by the commercial service.

Counted from cysteine to phenylalanine, this CDR3 has 16 amino acids. Left in the record is the CDR3 DNA by itself, 48 bases read in frame from the first base. Via the germline V gene, CDR1 is SGHRS and CDR2 YFSETQ. V is reduced by 0 bases and J by 0 bases, leaving a spacing of 9 bases between them. Beyond this particular receptor, the publication reports: Patients with donor T cell macrochimerism had high GvH to HvG T cell clonal ratios in their allografts. Conclusions were limited by the relatively low number and heterogeneity of intestinal transplant patients. Early after transplant, declines in HvG clones were associated with peak levels of circulating GvH clones. GvH clones were detected in recipient bone marrow, and some appeared earlier in ileal mucosa or blood, consistent with an intestinal mucosal origin.

Blood samples were collected up to 4 times in the first month after transplant and then at least monthly when available. The library was made by the immunoSEQ multiplex PCR assay. Adaptive Biotechnologies carried out high-throughput TCR-beta CDR3 sequencing of genomic DNA for most patients. The authors processed their data as follows. Adaptive's ImmunoSEQ software supplied the TCR sequencing data for around 17 patients, while MiXCR and VDJtools were used to process a few other patients. Because the origin of CDR3 nucleotide sequences shared between donor and recipient could not be assigned, those sequences were removed. At least 2-fold expansion over unstimulated cells and a minimum CFSE-low frequency of 0.002% (template counts) or 0.001% (read counts) were required for clones to be classified as alloreactive. Mappable clones were those detected in sequenced pre-transplant spleen, lymph node, or MLR CFSE-low populations of the donor or recipient. Cumulative frequency of alloreactive clones was calculated as a percentage of all sequences weighted by copy number. Entries here come from immuneACCESS through TCRdb and include only in-frame sequences with V and J called. Some clones fail to appear in such tables; in the studies checked, an unresolved V gene covers under half of the shortfall, and the cause of the remainder is unknown. The D gene and trimming were derived from the DNA, and the V and J assignments and clone size from that table. A total of around 39,000 clones appear in this sample, 89% of them only once. The ten biggest clones cover over 6% of the sample.

On this clone: Its recognized antigen is unknown. Per-base quality was not reported, and no clone a single base away is much larger than it.

Here the chain combines TRBV5-1 and TRBJ1-4, with TRBD1 tentatively as D gene (5 bases match). The starting material was PBMCs, obtained around 280 days after transplant. This sequence originates from a human patient who received an intestinal transplant, so some T cells may come from the graft donor. The CDR3 is CASSLGDGATNEKLFF. The nucleotide sequence reads as follows: TGCGCCAGCAGCTTGGGGGACGGAGCAACTAATGAAAAACTGTTTTTT.